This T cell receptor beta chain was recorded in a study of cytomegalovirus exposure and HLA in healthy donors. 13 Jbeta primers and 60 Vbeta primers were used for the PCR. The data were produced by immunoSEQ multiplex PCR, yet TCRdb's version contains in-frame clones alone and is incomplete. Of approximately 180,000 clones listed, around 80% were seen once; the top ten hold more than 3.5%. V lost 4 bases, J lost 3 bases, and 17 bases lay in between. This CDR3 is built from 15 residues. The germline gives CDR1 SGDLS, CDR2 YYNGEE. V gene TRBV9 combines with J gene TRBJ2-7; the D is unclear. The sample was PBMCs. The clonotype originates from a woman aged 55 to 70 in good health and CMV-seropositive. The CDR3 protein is CASSPLVSSLYEQYF. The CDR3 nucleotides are TGTGCCAGCAGCCCGCTGGTTAGCTCGCTCTACGAGCAGTACTTC. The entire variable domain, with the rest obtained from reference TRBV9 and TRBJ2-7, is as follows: DSGVTQTPKHLITATGQRVTLRCSPRSGDLSVYWYQQSLDQGLQFLIQYYNGEERAKGNILERFSAQQFPDLHSELNLSSLELGDSALYFCASSPLVSSLYEQYFGPGTRLTVT.